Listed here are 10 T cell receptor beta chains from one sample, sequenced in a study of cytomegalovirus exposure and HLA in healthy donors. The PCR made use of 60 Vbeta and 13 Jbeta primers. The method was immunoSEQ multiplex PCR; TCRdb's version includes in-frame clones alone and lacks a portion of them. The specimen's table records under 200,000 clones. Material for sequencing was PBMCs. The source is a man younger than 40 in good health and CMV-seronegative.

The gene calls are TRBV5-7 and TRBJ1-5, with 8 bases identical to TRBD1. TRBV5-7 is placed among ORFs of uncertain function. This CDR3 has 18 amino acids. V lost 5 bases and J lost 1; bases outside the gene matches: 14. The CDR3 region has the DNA TGTGCCAGCAGTCGCCGCATCGACAGGGGCGGGAGCAATCAGCCCCAGCATTTT. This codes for CASSRRIDRGGSNQPQHF.

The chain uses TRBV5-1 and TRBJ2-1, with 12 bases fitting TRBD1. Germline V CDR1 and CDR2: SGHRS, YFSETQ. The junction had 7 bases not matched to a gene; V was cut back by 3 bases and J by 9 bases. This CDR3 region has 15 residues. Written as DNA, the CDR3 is TGCGCCAGCAGCTACGGGACAGGGGGCGGAGGTGAGCAGTTCTTC. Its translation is CASSYGTGGGGEQFF.

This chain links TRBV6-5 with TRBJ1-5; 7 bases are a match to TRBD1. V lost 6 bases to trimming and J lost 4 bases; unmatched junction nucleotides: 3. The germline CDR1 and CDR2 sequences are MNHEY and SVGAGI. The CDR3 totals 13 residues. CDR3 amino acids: CASSGQENQPQHF. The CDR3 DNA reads TGTGCCAGCAGCGGACAGGAGAATCAGCCCCAGCATTTT.

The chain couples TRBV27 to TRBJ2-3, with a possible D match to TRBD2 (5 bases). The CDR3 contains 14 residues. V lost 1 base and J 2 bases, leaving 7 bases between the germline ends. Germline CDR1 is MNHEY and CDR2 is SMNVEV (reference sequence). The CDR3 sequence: CASSLWLATDTQYF. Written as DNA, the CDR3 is TGTGCCAGCAGTTTATGGCTAGCCACAGATACGCAGTATTTT.

In DNA, the CDR3 is TGTGCCAGCAGCTCTAACAGGGGGCGAAATGAGCAGTTCTTC. It codes for CASSSNRGRNEQFF. The chain couples TRBV7-9 to TRBJ2-1; 9 bases map to TRBD1. Germline loops: CDR1 SEHNR, CDR2 FQNEAQ (reference sequence). V lost 4 bases, J lost 7 bases, and 5 bases stayed unmatched. The CDR3 extends over 14 amino acids. The whole variable domain, remainder taken from reference TRBV7-9 and TRBJ2-1, is DTGVSQNPRHKITKRGQNVTFRCDPISEHNRLYWYRQTLGQGPEFLTYFQNEAQLEKSRLLSDRFSAERPKGSFSTLEIQRTEQGDSAMYLCASSSNRGRNEQFFGPGTRLTVL.

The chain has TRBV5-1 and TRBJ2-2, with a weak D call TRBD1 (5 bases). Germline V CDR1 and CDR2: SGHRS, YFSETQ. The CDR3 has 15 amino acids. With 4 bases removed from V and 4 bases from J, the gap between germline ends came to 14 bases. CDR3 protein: CASSLGASGTGELFF. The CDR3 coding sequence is TGCGCCAGCAGCCTAGGGGCATCTGGCACCGGGGAGCTGTTTTTT.

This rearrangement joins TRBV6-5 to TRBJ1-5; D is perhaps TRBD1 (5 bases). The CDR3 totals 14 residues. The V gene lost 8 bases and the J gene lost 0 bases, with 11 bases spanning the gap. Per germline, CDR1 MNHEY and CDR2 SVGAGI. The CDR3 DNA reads TGTGCCAGCCGGGGGGGAGGTAGCAATCAGCCCCAGCATTTT. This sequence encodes CASRGGGSNQPQHF.

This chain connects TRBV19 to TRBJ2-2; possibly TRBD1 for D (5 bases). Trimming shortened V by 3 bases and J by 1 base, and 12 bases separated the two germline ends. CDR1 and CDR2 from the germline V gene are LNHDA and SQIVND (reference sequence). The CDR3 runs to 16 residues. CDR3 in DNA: TGTGCCAGTAGTATCGTTGCCAGGGTGAACACCGGGGAGCTGTTTTTT. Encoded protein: CASSIVARVNTGELFF.

In DNA form, the CDR3 reads TGTGCCAGCAGCTTCCCGGGACAGGGGGCTCGGGGCTACACCTTC. Its translation: CASSFPGQGARGYTF. The chain carries TRBV7-2 and TRBJ1-2; the match to TRBD1 covers 12 bases. Losses at the gene ends were 3 bases for V and 8 bases for J; bases not matched to a gene: 7. The CDR3 has 15 residues. Looked up from germline, CDR1 is SGHTA and CDR2 is FQGNSA. The full variable domain, rest sourced from reference TRBV7-2 and TRBJ1-2, is GAGVSQSPSNKVTEKGKDVELRCDPISGHTALYWYRQSLGQGLEFLIYFQGNSAPDKSGLPSDRFSAERTGGSVSTLTIQRTQQEDSAVYLCASSFPGQGARGYTFGSGTRLTVV.

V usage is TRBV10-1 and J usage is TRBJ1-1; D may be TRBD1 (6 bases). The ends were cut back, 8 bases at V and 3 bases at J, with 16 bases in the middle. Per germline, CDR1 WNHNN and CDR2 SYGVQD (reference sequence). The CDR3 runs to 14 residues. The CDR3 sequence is CASSRNPGDTEAFF. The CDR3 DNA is TGCGCCAGCTCCAGGAACCCAGGGGACACTGAAGCTTTCTTT.